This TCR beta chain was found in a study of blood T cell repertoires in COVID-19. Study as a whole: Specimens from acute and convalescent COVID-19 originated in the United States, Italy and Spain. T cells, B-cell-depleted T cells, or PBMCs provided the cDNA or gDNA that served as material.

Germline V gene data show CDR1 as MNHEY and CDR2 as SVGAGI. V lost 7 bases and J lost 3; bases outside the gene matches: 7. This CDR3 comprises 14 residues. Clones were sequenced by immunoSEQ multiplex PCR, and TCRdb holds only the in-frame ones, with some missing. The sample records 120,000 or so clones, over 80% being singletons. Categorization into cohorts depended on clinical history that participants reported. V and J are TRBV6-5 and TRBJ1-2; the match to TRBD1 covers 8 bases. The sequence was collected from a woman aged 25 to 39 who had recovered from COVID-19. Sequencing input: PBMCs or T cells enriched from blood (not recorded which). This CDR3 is CASIRTGYHYGYTF. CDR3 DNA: TGTGCCAGCATCCGGACAGGGTATCACTATGGCTACACCTTC.